Listed below are T cell receptor beta chains from one sample, sequenced in a study of blood T cell repertoires in COVID-19. This table comes from immunoSEQ multiplex PCR, and its TCRdb copy is limited to in-frame clones, with some not included. The data contain over 100,000 clones, 86% of them singletons. The source material was peripheral blood. These receptors all stem from a woman between 65 and 79 years old with COVID-19, enrolled during active disease. The CDR3 runs from the conserved cysteine through the conserved F or W. A D gene is named only where the DNA matches it firmly. Not every row has a clone size; where given, it reads once, few, many or a size class.

j_gene,abundance,v_gene,d_gene,CDR3aa,CDR3nt
TRBJ2-5,.,TRBV4-1,TRBD1,CASSRRPQGSETQYF,TGCGCCAGCAGCCGGCGCCCACAGGGGTCGGAGACCCAGTACTTC
TRBJ1-1,.,TRBV18,TRBD1,CASSLGQGGTEAFF,TGTGCCAGCTCACTTGGACAGGGGGGCACTGAAGCTTTCTTT
TRBJ2-7,.,TRBV7-8,TRBD1,CASSQTGTGYEQYF,TGTGCCAGCAGCCAGACCGGGACAGGTTACGAGCAGTACTTC
TRBJ1-1,few,TRBV28,.,CASMRAGNTEAFF,TGTGCCAGCATGAGGGCAGGGAACACTGAAGCTTTCTTT
TRBJ1-5,.,TRBV28,.,CASSLSDSYSNQPQHF,TGTGCCAGCAGTTTATCGGACAGTTATAGCAATCAGCCCCAGCATTTT
TRBJ2-1,.,TRBV28,.,CAAVGSYNEQFF,TGTGCGGCGGTGGGCTCCTACAATGAGCAGTTCTTC
TRBJ1-5,.,TRBV11-2,TRBD1,CASISTGTGNQPQHF,TGTGCCAGCATCTCCACCGGGACAGGTAATCAGCCCCAGCATTTT
TRBJ1-1,once,TRBV5-1,.,CASNLERTDEAFF,TGCGCCAGCAACCTAGAGCGGACCGACGAAGCTTTCTTT
TRBJ2-4,.,TRBV4-2,.,CASSQEGELAKNIQYF,TGTGCCAGCAGCCAAGAAGGAGAGCTAGCCAAAAACATTCAGTACTTC
TRBJ1-3,.,TRBV7-8,.,CASSSRVAGNTIYF,TGTGCCAGCAGCTCCAGGGTAGCTGGAAACACCATATATTTT
TRBJ1-1,few,TRBV20-1,.,CSASENTEAFF,TGCAGTGCCTCAGAGAACACTGAAGCTTTCTTT
TRBJ1-5,few,TRBV4-1,.,CASSQEGSRGNQPQHF,TGCGCCAGCAGCCAAGAAGGCAGCAGGGGCAATCAGCCCCAGCATTTT
TRBJ1-3,.,TRBV9,.,CASSAQVASSGNTIYF,TGTGCCAGCAGCGCGCAAGTCGCGAGCTCTGGAAACACCATATATTTT
TRBJ2-7,.,TRBV29-1,.,CSAGGTGFVSEQYF,TGCAGCGCTGGGGGTACAGGGTTTGTGTCCGAGCAGTACTTC
TRBJ1-5,.,TRBV28,.,CASFRGGRGSNQPQHF,TGTGCCAGCTTCCGCGGCGGCAGGGGAAGCAATCAGCCCCAGCATTTT
TRBJ2-1,.,TRBV6-1,TRBD2,CASRRLLADNEQFF,TGTGCCAGCAGGAGACTTCTAGCGGACAATGAGCAGTTCTTC
TRBJ1-4,.,TRBV5-6,TRBD1,CASSLGRQGREKLFF,TGTGCCAGCAGCTTGGGTCGACAGGGCCGGGAAAAACTGTTTTTT
TRBJ2-5,.,TRBV7-8,TRBD2,CASSLDRAGGSQETQYF,TGTGCCAGCAGCTTAGATAGGGCGGGGGGATCCCAAGAGACCCAGTACTTC
TRBJ2-7,.,TRBV15,TRBD1,CATSMGQGGEQYF,TGTGCCACCAGCATGGGACAGGGGGGCGAGCAGTACTTC
TRBJ1-3,.,TRBV4-1,.,CASSQGPGGLSGNTIYF,TGCGCCAGCAGCCAAGGTCCTGGGGGACTCTCTGGAAACACCATATATTTT
TRBJ2-3,.,TRBV7-2,TRBD2,CASSSGGVSTDTQYF,TGTGCCAGCAGCTCCGGGGGGGTTAGCACAGATACGCAGTATTTT
TRBJ1-1,.,TRBV28,.,CASSNGRYGNTEAFF,TGTGCCAGCAGTAACGGCAGGTATGGGAACACTGAAGCTTTCTTT
TRBJ2-3,.,TRBV5-6,.,CASSPDWDTQYF,TGTGCCAGCAGCCCGGACTGGGATACGCAGTATTTT
TRBJ1-3,.,TRBV5-1,.,CASSQVYGNTIYF,TGCGCCAGCAGCCAAGTCTACGGAAACACCATATATTTT
TRBJ1-5,.,TRBV19,.,CASSISPRGGGSNQPQHF,TGTGCCAGTAGTATATCCCCGAGGGGGGGTGGGAGCAATCAGCCCCAGCATTTT
TRBJ1-6,.,TRBV4-2,.,CASSQEVALNSPLHF,TGTGCCAGCAGCCAAGAGGTCGCGCTTAATTCACCCCTCCACTTT
TRBJ2-2,.,TRBV14,.,CASSQVGRTGELFF,TGTGCCAGCAGCCAAGTTGGGCGCACCGGGGAGCTGTTTTTT
TRBJ1-2,.,TRBV7-9,TRBD1,CASSPPGGDRVYYGYTF,TGTGCCAGCAGCCCCCCCGGGGGCGACAGGGTCTACTATGGCTACACCTTC
TRBJ1-1,.,TRBV10-3,TRBD1,CAISRDSYTEAFF,TGTGCCATCAGCAGGGACAGCTACACTGAAGCTTTCTTT
TRBJ1-2,.,TRBV4-1,TRBD1,CASSQDIQGIYGYTF,TGCGCCAGCAGCCAAGATATACAGGGGATCTATGGCTACACCTTC
TRBJ2-7,.,TRBV13,.,CASSEGAGEQYF,TGTGCCAGCAGCGAAGGGGCGGGGGAGCAGTACTTC
TRBJ2-5,once,TRBV25-1,TRBD2,CASSGTSGGQETQYF,TGTGCCAGCAGTGGGACTAGCGGGGGGCAAGAGACCCAGTACTTC
TRBJ2-1,.,TRBV4-1,TRBD2,CASSQRGVRGGAYNEQFF,TGCGCCAGCAGCCAGCGTGGGGTTCGCGGGGGGGCCTACAATGAGCAGTTCTTC
TRBJ2-1,.,TRBV7-2,.,CASSPRRWPSYNEQFF,TGTGCCAGCAGCCCTCGGAGGTGGCCGTCCTACAATGAGCAGTTCTTC
TRBJ2-1,.,TRBV3-1/TRBV3-2,TRBD2,CASSRPGGEQFF,TGTGCCAGCAGCCGTCCGGGGGGTGAGCAGTTCTTC
TRBJ2-7,few,TRBV3-1/TRBV3-2,TRBD1,CASSYRDRGGEQYF,TGTGCCAGCAGTTACCGGGACAGGGGGGGAGAGCAGTACTTC
TRBJ1-6,.,TRBV3-1/TRBV3-2,TRBD1,CASSQGTGQSPLHF,TGTGCCAGCAGCCAAGGGACAGGACAATCACCCCTCCACTTT
TRBJ1-6,.,TRBV15,TRBD1,CATSRDRDRTGSPLHF,TGTGCCACCAGCAGAGATAGGGACAGGACTGGGTCACCCCTCCACTTT
TRBJ2-6,.,TRBV9,.,CASSASSGTFRSGANVLTF,TGTGCCAGCAGCGCCTCCTCCGGGACTTTTCGCTCTGGGGCCAACGTCCTGACTTTC
TRBJ1-6,.,TRBV19,TRBD1,CASSTDRGNSPLHF,TGTGCCAGTAGTACGGACAGGGGGAATTCACCCCTCCACTTT
TRBJ1-2,.,TRBV18,TRBD1,CASSPTGQAGPYGYTF,TGTGCCAGCTCACCGACGGGACAGGCGGGGCCCTATGGCTACACCTTC
TRBJ2-3,.,TRBV5-1,.,CASSLSLASTDTQYF,TGCGCCAGCAGCTTGTCACTTGCTAGCACAGATACGCAGTATTTT
TRBJ2-2,.,TRBV5-6,TRBD1,CASSLRDRAAGELFF,TGTGCCAGCAGCCTAAGGGACAGGGCCGCCGGGGAGCTGTTTTTT
TRBJ1-6,.,TRBV5-5,.,CASSREGNYNSPLHF,TGTGCCAGCAGCAGAGAGGGAAACTATAATTCACCCCTCCACTTT
TRBJ2-3,.,TRBV7-2,TRBD2,CASSSLGVGTTGYF,TGTGCCAGCAGCAGCCTAGGGGTCGGGACTACCGGGTATTTT
TRBJ2-3,.,TRBV30,.,CAWSETDTQYF,TGTGCCTGGAGCGAGACAGATACGCAGTATTTT
TRBJ1-3,once,TRBV6-5,.,CASTPGKLGGNTIYF,TGTGCCAGCACCCCCGGGAAACTGGGGGGAAACACCATATATTTT